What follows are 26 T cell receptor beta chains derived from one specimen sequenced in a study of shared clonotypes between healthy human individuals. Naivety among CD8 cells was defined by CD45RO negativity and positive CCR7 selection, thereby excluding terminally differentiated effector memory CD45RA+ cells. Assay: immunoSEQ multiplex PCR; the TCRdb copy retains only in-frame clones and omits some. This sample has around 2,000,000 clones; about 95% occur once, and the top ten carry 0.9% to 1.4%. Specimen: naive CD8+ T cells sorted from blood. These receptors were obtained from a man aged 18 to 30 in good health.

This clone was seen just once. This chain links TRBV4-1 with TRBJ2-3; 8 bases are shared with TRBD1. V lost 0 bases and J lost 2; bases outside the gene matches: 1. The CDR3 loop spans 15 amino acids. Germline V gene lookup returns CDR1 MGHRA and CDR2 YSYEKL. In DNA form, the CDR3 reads TGCGCCAGCAGCCAAGAGGACAGGGCCACAGATACGCAGTATTTT. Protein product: CASSQEDRATDTQYF.

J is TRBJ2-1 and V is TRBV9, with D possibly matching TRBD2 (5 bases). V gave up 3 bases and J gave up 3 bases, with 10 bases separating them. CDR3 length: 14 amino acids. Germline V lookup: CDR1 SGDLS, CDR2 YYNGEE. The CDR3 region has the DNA TGTGCCAGCAGCGACACCAGCGGCTACAATGAGCAGTTCTTC. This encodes CASSDTSGYNEQFF.

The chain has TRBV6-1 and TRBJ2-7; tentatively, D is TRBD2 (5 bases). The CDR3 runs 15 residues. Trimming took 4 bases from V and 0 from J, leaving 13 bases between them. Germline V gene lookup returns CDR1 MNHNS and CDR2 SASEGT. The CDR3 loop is CASSGKEGPSYEQYF. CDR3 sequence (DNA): TGTGCCAGCAGTGGCAAAGAGGGTCCCTCCTACGAGCAGTACTTC.

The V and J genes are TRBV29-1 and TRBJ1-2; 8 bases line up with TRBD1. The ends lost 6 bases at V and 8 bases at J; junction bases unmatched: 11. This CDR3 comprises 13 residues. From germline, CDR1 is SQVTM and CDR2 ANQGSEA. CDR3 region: CSVHGQGGEGYTF. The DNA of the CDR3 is TGCAGCGTACACGGACAGGGCGGAGAGGGCTACACCTTC. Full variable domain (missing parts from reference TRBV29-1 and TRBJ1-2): SAVISQKPSRDICQRGTSLTIQCQVDSQVTMMFWYRQQPGQSLTLIATANQGSEATYESGFVIDKFPISRPNLTFSTLTVSNMSPEDSSIYLCSVHGQGGEGYTFGSGTRLTVV.

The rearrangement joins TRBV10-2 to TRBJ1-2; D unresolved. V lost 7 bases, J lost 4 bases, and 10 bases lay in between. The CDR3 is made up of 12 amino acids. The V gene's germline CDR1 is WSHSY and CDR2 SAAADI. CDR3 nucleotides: TGCGCCAGCACCGACGGCTTCTATGGCTACACCTTC. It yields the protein CASTDGFYGYTF.

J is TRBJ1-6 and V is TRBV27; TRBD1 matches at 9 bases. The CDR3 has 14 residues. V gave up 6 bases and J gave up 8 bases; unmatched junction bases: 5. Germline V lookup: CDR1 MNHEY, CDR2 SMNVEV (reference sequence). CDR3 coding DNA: TGTGCCAGCAGGCCCGGGACAGGGTATTCACCCCTCCACTTT. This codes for CASRPGTGYSPLHF.

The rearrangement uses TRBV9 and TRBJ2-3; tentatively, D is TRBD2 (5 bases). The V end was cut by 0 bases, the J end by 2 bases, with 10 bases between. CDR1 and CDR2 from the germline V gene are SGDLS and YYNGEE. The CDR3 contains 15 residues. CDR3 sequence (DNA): TGTGCCAGCAGCGTAGTAGACTACTCCACAGATACGCAGTATTTT. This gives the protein CASSVVDYSTDTQYF.

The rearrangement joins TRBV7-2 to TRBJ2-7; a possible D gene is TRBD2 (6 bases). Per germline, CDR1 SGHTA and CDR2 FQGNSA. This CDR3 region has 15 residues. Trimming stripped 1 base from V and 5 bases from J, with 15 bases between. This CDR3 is CASSLGGTSGHEQYF. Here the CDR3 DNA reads TGTGCCAGCAGCTTAGGTGGGACTTCGGGCCACGAGCAGTACTTC.

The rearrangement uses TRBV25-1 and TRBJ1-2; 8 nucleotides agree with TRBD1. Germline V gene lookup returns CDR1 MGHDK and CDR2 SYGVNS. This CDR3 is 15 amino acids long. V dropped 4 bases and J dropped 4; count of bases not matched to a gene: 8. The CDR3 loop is CASSAHGTGTYGYTF. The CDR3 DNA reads TGTGCCAGCAGTGCACACGGGACAGGAACCTATGGCTACACCTTC.

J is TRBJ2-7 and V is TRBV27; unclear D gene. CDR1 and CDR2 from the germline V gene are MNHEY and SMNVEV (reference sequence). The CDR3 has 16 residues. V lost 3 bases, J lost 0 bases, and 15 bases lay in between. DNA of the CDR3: TGTGCCAGCAGTTTTTCCTTAGGGCAGTTCTCCTACGAGCAGTACTTC. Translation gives CASSFSLGQFSYEQYF.

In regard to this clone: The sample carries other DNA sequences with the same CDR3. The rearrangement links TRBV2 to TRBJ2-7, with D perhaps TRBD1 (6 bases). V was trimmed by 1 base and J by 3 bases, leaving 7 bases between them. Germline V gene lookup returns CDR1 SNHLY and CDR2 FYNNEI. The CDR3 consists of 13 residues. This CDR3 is CASSEGQDYEQYF. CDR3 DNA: TGTGCCAGCAGTGAAGGACAGGACTACGAGCAGTACTTC.

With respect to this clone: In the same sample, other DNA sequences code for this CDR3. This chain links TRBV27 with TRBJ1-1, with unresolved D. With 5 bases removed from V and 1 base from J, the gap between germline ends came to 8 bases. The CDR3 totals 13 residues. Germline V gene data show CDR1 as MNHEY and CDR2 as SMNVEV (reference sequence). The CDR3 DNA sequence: TGTGCCAGCAGTCCTTGGGGGAACACTGAAGCTTTCTTT. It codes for CASSPWGNTEAFF.

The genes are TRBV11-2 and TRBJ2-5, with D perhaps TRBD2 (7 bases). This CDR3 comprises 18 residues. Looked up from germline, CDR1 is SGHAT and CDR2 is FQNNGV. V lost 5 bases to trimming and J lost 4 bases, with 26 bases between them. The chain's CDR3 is CASSDYLAWGRGGETQYF. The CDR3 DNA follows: TGTGCCAGCAGCGACTATCTAGCTTGGGGAAGGGGGGGAGAGACCCAGTACTTC.

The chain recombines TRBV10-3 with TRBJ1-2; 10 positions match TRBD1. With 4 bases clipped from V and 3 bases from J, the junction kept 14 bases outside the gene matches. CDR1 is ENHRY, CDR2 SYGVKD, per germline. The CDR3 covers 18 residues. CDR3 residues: CAISGTGTGVRGYYGYTF. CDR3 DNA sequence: TGTGCCATCAGTGGTACCGGGACAGGGGTTCGTGGGTACTATGGCTACACCTTC.

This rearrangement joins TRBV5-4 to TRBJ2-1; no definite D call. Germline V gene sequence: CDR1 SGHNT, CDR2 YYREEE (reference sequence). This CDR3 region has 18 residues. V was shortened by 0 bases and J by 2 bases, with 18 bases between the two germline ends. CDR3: CASSLDFLASSPYNEQFF. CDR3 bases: TGTGCCAGCAGCTTGGACTTTTTGGCCAGTAGCCCCTACAATGAGCAGTTCTTC.

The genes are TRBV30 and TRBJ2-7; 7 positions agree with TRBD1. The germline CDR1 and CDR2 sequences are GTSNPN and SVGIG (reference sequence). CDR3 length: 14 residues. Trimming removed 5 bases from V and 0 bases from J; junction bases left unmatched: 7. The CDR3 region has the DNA TGTGCCTGGGGGACAGAAGACCGCTCCTACGAGCAGTACTTC. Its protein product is CAWGTEDRSYEQYF.

The CDR3 coding sequence is TGTGCCAGCAGCGCTGGGCCGGGTAGGTACGAGCAGTACTTC. This translates into CASSAGPGRYEQYF. The chain links TRBV2 to TRBJ2-7, with unresolved D. V lost 6 bases and J 4 bases, leaving 16 bases between the germline ends. Germline loops: CDR1 SNHLY, CDR2 FYNNEI. The CDR3 is made up of 14 amino acids.

The CDR3 bases are TGTGCCAGCAGTGCAATGACAGGGGGAAACACCATATATTTT. This translates into CASSAMTGGNTIYF. The chain is built from TRBV2 and TRBJ1-3, with 7 positions matching TRBD1. The CDR3 has 14 residues. Germline CDR1 and CDR2: SNHLY and FYNNEI. With V trimmed by 4 bases and J by 4 bases, 4 bases remained unmatched.

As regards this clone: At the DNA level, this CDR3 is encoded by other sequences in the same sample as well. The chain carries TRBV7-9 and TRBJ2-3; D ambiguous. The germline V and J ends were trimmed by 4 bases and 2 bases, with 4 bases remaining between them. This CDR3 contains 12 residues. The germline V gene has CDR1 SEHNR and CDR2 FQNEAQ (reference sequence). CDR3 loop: CASSSITDTQYF. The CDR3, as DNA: TGTGCCAGCAGCTCGATCACAGATACGCAGTATTTT. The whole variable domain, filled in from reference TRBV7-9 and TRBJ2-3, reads DTGVSQNPRHKITKRGQNVTFRCDPISEHNRLYWYRQTLGQGPEFLTYFQNEAQLEKSRLLSDRFSAERPKGSFSTLEIQRTEQGDSAMYLCASSSITDTQYFGPGTRLTVL.

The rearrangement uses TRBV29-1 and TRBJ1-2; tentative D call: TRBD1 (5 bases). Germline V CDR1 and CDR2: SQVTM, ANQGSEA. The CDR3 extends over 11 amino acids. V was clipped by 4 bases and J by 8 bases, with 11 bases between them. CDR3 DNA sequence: TGCAGCGTTGCCTGGACAACGGGCTACACCTTC. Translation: CSVAWTTGYTF. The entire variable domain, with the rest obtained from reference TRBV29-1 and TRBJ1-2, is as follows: SAVISQKPSRDICQRGTSLTIQCQVDSQVTMMFWYRQQPGQSLTLIATANQGSEATYESGFVIDKFPISRPNLTFSTLTVSNMSPEDSSIYLCSVAWTTGYTFGSGTRLTVV.

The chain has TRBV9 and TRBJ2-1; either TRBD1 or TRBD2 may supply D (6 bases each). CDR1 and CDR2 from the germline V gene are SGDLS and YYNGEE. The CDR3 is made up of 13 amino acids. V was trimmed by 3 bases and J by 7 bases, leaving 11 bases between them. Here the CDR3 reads CASSARGGNEQFF. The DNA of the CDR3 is TGTGCCAGCAGCGCGAGAGGGGGGAATGAGCAGTTCTTC. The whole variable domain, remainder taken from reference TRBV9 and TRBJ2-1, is DSGVTQTPKHLITATGQRVTLRCSPRSGDLSVYWYQQSLDQGLQFLIQYYNGEERAKGNILERFSAQQFPDLHSELNLSSLELGDSALYFCASSARGGNEQFFGPGTRLTVL.

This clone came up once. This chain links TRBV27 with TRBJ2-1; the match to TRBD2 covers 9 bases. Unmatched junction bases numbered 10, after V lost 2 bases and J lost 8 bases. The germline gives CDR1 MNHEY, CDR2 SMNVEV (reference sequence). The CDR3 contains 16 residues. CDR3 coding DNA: TGTGCCAGCAGTTTAGTCCCAGCGGGGGGCTTGTATGAGCAGTTCTTC. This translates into CASSLVPAGGLYEQFF.

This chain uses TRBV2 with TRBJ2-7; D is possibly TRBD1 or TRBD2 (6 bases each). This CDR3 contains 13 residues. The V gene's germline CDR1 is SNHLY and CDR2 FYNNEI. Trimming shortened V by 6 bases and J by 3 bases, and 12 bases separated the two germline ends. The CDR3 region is CASSLGGVYEQYF. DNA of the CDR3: TGTGCCAGCAGCCTGGGGGGCGTCTACGAGCAGTACTTC.

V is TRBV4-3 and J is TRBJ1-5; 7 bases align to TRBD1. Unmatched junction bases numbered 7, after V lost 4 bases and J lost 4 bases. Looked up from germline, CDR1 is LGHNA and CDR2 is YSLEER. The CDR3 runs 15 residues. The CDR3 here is CASSRLTGANQPQHF. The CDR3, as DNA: TGCGCCAGCAGCCGGCTAACAGGGGCGAATCAGCCCCAGCATTTT.

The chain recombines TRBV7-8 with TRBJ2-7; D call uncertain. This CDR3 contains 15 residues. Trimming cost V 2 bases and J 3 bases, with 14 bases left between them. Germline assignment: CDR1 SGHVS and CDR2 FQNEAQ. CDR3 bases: TGTGCCAGCAGCTTACTAGGTAGCTCAAACTACGAGCAGTACTTC. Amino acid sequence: CASSLLGSSNYEQYF.

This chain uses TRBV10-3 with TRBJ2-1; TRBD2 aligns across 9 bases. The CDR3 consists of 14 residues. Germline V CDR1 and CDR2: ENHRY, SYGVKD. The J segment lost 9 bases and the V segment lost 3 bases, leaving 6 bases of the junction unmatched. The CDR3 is CAISEGGRAGEQFF. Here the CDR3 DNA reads TGTGCCATCAGTGAAGGCGGGAGGGCGGGTGAGCAGTTCTTC.